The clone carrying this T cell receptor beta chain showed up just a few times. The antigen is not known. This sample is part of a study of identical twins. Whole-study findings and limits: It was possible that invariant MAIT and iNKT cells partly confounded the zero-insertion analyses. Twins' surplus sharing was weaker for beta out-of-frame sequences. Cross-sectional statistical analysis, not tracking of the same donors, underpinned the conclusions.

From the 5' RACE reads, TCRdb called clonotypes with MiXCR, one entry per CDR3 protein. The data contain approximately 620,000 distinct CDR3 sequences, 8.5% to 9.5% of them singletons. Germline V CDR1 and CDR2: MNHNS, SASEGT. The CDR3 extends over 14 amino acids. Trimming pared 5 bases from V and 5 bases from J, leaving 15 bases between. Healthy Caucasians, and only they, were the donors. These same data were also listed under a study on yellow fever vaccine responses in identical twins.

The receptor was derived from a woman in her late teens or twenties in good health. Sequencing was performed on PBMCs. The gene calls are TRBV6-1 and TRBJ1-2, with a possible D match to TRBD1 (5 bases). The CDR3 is CASSLRDGNYGYTF. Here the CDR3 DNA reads TGTGCCAGCAGTCTCAGGGATGGAAATTATGGCTACACCTTC.